This TCR beta chain comes out of a study of blood T cell repertoires in COVID-19. Study summary: Acute and convalescent COVID-19 samples came from the United States, Italy and Spain. Sources were T cells, B-cell-depleted T cells, or PBMCs; the material itself was cDNA or gDNA.

J lost 2 bases, V lost 3 bases, and 6 bases had no gene match. This CDR3 spans 15 amino acids. Germline CDR1 and CDR2: MGHDK and SYGVNS. In the original analysis: The authors estimated nucleated cell counts from reference gene primer amplification. Method: immunoSEQ multiplex PCR; TCRdb's copy keeps in-frame clones and lacks some. The V and J calls and the clone size are those of that table, but D and trimming were determined from the DNA. The data show 80,000 or so clones, about four fifths seen once. This chain links TRBV25-1 with TRBJ1-1; 7 nucleotides agree with TRBD1. The receptor was isolated from an elderly woman with acute or convalescent COVID-19. The sample was peripheral blood. CDR3 residues: CASSDPRQGNTEAFF. CDR3 sequence (DNA): TGTGCCAGCAGTGATCCTAGACAGGGAAACACTGAAGCTTTCTTT.